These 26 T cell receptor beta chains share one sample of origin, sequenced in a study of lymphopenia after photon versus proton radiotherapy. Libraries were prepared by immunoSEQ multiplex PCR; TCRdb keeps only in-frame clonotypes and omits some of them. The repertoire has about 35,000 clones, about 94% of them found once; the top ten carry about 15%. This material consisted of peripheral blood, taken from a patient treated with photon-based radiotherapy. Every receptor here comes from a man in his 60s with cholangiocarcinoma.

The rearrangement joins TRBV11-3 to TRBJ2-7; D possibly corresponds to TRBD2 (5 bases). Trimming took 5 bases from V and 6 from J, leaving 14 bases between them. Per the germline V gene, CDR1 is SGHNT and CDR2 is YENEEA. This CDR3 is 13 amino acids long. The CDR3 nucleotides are TGTGCCAGCAGCCTTTTCCCTCGGGGCGAGCAGTACTTC. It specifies CASSLFPRGEQYF.

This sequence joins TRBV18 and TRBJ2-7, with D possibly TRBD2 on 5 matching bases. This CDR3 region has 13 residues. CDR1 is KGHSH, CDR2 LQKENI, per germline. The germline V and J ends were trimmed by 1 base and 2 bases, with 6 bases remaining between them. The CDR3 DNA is TGTGCCAGCTCACCACAGGGAGCCTACGAGCAGTACTTC. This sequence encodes CASSPQGAYEQYF.

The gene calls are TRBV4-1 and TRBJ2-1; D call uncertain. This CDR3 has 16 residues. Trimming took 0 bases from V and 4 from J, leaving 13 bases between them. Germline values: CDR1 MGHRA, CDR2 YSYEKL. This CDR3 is CASSQDPSGFYNEQFF. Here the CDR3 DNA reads TGCGCCAGCAGCCAAGATCCAAGTGGTTTTTACAATGAGCAGTTCTTC.

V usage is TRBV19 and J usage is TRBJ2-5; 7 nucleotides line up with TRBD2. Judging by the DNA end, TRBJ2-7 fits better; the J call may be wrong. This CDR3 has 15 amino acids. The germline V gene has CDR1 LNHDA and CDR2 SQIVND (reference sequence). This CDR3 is CASSITGTTGYEQYF. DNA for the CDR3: TGTGCCAGTAGTATAACCGGGACTACGGGGTACGAGCAGTACTTC.

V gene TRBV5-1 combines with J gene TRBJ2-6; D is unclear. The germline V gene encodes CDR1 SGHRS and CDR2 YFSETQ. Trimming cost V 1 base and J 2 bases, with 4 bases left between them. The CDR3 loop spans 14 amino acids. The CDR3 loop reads CASSLLPGANVLTF. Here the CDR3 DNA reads TGCGCCAGCAGCTTGCTCCCTGGGGCCAACGTCCTGACTTTC.

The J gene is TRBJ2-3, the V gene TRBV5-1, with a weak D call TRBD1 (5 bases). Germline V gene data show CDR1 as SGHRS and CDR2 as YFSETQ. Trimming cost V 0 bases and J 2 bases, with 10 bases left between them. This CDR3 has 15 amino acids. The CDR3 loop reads CASSLGQGSTDTQYF. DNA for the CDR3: TGCGCCAGCAGCTTGGGGCAGGGCTCCACAGATACGCAGTATTTT.

CDR3 sequence: CASSKGSAGDTQYF. In DNA form, the CDR3 reads TGTGCCAGCAGCAAAGGTTCCGCGGGGGATACGCAGTATTTT. J is TRBJ2-3 and V is TRBV21-1; whether TRBD2, the table's D call, matches the DNA was not checked. TRBV21-1 is reported as a pseudogene. The CDR3 length is 14 residues.

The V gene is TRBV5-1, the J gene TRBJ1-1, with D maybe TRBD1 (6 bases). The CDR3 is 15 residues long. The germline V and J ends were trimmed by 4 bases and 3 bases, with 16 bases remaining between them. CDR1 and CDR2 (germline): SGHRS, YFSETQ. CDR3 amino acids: CASSTVGGADTEAFF. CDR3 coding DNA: TGCGCCAGCAGCACCGTTGGGGGGGCGGACACTGAAGCTTTCTTT.

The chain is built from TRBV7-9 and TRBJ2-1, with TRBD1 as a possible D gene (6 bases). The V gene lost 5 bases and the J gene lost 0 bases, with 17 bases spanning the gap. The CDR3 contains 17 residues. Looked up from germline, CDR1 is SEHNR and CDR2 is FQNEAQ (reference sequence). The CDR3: CASSPKTGLSSYNEQFF. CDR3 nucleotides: TGTGCCAGCAGCCCAAAGACAGGCCTGAGCTCCTACAATGAGCAGTTCTTC. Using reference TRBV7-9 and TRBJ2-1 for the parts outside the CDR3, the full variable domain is DTGVSQNPRHKITKRGQNVTFRCDPISEHNRLYWYRQTLGQGPEFLTYFQNEAQLEKSRLLSDRFSAERPKGSFSTLEIQRTEQGDSAMYLCASSPKTGLSSYNEQFFGPGTRLTVL.

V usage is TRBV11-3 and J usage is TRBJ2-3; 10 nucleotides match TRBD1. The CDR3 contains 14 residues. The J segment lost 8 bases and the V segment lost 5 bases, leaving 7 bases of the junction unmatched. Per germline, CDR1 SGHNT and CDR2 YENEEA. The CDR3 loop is CASSPGTGAGTQYF. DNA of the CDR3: TGTGCCAGCAGCCCCGGGACAGGGGCTGGTACGCAGTATTTT.

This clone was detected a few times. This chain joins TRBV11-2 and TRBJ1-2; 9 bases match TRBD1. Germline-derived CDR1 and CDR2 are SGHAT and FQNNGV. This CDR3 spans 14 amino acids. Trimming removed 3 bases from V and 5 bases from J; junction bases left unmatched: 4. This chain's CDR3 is CASSLGDRGYGYTF. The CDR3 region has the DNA TGTGCCAGCAGCTTGGGCGACAGGGGGTATGGCTACACCTTC.

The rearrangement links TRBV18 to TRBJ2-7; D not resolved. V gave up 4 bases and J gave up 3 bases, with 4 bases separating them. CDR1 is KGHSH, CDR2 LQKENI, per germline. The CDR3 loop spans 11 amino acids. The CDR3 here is CASSRGYEQYF. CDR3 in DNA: TGTGCCAGCTCACGAGGCTACGAGCAGTACTTC.

This CDR3 is CASSFIGLYNEQFF. DNA of the CDR3: TGTGCCAGCAGTTTTATAGGGCTTTACAATGAGCAGTTCTTC. The gene calls are TRBV28 and TRBJ2-1; D gene unclear. CDR1 is MDHEN and CDR2 is SYDVKM in the germline V gene. V was shortened by 3 bases and J by 4 bases, with 10 bases between the two germline ends. This CDR3 comprises 14 residues.

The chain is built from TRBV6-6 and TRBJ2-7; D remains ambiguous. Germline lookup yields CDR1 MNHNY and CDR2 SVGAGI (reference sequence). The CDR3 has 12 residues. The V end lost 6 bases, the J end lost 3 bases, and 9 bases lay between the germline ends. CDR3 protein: CASSPDNYEQYF. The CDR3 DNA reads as TGTGCCAGCAGCCCTGACAACTACGAGCAGTACTTC.

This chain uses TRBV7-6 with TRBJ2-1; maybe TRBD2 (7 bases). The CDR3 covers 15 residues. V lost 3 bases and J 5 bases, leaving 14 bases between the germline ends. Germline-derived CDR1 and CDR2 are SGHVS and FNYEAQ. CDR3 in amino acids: CASSFSGGLDNEQFF. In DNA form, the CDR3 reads TGTGCCAGCAGCTTTTCGGGGGGCTTGGACAATGAGCAGTTCTTC.

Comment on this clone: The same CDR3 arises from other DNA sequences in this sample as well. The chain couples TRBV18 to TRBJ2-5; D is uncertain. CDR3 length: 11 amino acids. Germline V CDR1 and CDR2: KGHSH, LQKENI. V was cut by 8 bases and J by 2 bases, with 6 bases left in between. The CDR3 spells CASSLQETQYF. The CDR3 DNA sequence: TGTGCCAGCAGCCTACAAGAGACCCAGTACTTC.

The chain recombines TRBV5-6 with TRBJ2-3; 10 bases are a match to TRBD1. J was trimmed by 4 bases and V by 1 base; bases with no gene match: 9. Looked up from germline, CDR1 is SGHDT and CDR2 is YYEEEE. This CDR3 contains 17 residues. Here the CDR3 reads CASSLFTGQGMSDTQYF. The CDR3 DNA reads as TGTGCCAGCAGCTTGTTTACGGGACAGGGGATGTCAGATACGCAGTATTTT.

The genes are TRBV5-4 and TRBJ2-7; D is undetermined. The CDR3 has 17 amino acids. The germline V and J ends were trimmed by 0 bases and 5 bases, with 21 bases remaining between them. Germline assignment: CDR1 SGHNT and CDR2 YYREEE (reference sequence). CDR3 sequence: CASSLGGASGRLHEQYF. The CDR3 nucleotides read TGTGCCAGCAGCTTGGGAGGCGCTAGTGGAAGGTTGCACGAGCAGTACTTC.

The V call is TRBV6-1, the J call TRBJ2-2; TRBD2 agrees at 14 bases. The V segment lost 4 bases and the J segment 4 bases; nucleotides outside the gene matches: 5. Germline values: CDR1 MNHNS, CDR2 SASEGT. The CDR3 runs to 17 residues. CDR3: CASSGLAGGLGTGELFF. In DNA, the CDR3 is TGTGCCAGCAGTGGACTAGCGGGGGGGTTAGGCACCGGGGAGCTGTTTTTT.

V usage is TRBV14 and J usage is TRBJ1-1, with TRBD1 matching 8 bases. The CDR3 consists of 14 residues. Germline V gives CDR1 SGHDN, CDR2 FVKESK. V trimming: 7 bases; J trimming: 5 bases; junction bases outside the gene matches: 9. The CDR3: CASTPTGGWTEAFF. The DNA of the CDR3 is TGTGCCAGCACGCCAACAGGGGGGTGGACTGAAGCTTTCTTT.

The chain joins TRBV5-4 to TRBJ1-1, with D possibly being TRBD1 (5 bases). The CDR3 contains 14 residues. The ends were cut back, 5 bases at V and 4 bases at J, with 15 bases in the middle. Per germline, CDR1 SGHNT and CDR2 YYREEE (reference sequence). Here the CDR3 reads CASSREGAFTEAFF. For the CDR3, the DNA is TGTGCCAGCAGTAGGGAAGGGGCCTTCACTGAAGCTTTCTTT.

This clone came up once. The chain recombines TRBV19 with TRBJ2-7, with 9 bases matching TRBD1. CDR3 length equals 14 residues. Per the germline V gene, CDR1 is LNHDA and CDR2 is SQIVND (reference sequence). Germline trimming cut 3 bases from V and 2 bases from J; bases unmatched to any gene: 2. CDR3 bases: TGTGCCAGTAGTATGGACAGGGGCCCCTACGAGCAGTACTTC. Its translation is CASSMDRGPYEQYF.

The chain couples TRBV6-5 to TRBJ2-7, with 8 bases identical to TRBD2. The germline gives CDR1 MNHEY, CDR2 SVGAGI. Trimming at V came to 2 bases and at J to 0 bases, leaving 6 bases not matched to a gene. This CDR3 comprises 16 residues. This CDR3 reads CASSYHLSGSSYEQYF. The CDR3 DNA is TGTGCCAGCAGTTACCATTTGAGCGGGAGCTCCTACGAGCAGTACTTC.

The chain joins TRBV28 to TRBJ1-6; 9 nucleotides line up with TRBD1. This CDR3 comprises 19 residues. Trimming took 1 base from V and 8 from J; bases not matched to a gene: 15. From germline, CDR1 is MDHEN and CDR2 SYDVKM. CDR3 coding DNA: TGTGCCAGCAGTTTATATAGAATTCGGAGACAGGGGGGAGATTCACCCCTCCACTTT. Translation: CASSLYRIRRQGGDSPLHF.

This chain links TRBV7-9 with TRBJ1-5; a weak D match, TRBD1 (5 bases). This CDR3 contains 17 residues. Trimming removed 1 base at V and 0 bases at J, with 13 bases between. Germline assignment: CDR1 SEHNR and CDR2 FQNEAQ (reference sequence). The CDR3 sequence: CASSLEQDNYSNQPQHF. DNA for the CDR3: TGTGCCAGCAGCTTAGAACAGGACAATTATAGCAATCAGCCCCAGCATTTT.

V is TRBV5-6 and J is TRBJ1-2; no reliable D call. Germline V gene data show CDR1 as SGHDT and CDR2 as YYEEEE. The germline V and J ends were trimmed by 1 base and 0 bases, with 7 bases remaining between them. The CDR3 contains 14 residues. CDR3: CASSLSRPNYGYTF. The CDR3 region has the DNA TGTGCCAGCAGCTTGTCTAGACCTAACTATGGCTACACCTTC.